The 18 T cell receptor beta chains presented below share a single source sample, sequenced in a study of graft-versus-host responses after intestinal transplantation. Sequenced by immunoSEQ multiplex PCR; TCRdb stores in-frame clones only, minus some. The sample records approximately 89,000 clones, 92% being singletons. No antigen is known for these receptors. This sample comprised unstimulated CD4+ T cells sorted from spleen or lymph node cells, obtained before intestinal transplant. Receptor source: a human donor who received an intestinal transplant.

This chain connects TRBV5-1 to TRBJ1-1; 8 positions match TRBD1. After removal of 4 bases from V and 1 base from J, the junction contained 3 bases not matched to a gene. This CDR3 has 14 residues. Per the germline V gene, CDR1 is SGHRS and CDR2 is YFSETQ. The chain's CDR3 is CASSKDRGNTEAFF. The CDR3 nucleotides read TGCGCCAGCAGCAAAGACAGGGGGAACACTGAAGCTTTCTTT.

The chain carries TRBV4-1 and TRBJ2-1; TRBD2 matches 9 bases. Per the germline V gene, CDR1 is MGHRA and CDR2 is YSYEKL. This CDR3 spans 18 amino acids. V dropped 1 base and J dropped 8; count of bases not matched to a gene: 15. CDR3 nucleotide sequence: TGCGCCAGCAGCCAAGCCGGGGCGGGGGGGCAAGGTTTATATGAGCAGTTCTTC. Translated: CASSQAGAGGQGLYEQFF.

The chain combines TRBV6-6 with TRBJ1-5, with D uncertain. This CDR3 has 14 amino acids. Germline CDR1 and CDR2: MNHNY and SVGAGI (reference sequence). V was cut by 4 bases and J by 3 bases, with 10 bases left in between. CDR3 loop: CASSSREDNQPQHF. In DNA, the CDR3 is TGTGCCAGCAGTTCCCGGGAGGACAATCAGCCCCAGCATTTT.

As concerns this clone: An end of the junction does not agree with germline; a read error may underlie this. This chain connects TRBV7-9 to TRBJ2-1, with D possibly TRBD1 on 6 matching bases. CDR3 length equals 17 residues. Germline V gives CDR1 SEHNR, CDR2 FQNEAQ (reference sequence). The CDR3 loop is CASSSPPRGTYDNEQLF. CDR3 coding DNA: TGTGCCAGCAGCTCTCCGCCTAGGGGGACCTACGACAATGAGCAGCTCTTC.

The gene calls are TRBV30 and TRBJ1-6, with a weak D call TRBD1 (5 bases). Germline V gives CDR1 GTSNPN, CDR2 SVGIG (reference sequence). V lost 0 bases to trimming and J lost 8 bases, with 20 bases between them. There are 17 residues in the CDR3. In DNA, the CDR3 is TGTGCCTGGAGTGTGGTTCCAGGGTACAGTTTTTATTCACCCCTCCACTTT. As protein: CAWSVVPGYSFYSPLHF.

V usage is TRBV7-2 and J usage is TRBJ1-3; 12 bases are a match to TRBD1. Germline loops: CDR1 SGHTA, CDR2 FQGNSA. Germline trimming cut 5 bases from V and 1 base from J; bases unmatched to any gene: 3. CDR3 length equals 16 residues. CDR3 residues: CASSKGQGASGNTIYF. The CDR3 coding sequence is TGTGCCAGCAGCAAGGGACAGGGGGCTTCTGGAAACACCATATATTTT. Supplemented by reference TRBV7-2 and TRBJ1-3, the full variable domain reads GAGVSQSPSNKVTEKGKDVELRCDPISGHTALYWYRQSLGQGLEFLIYFQGNSAPDKSGLPSDRFSAERTGGSVSTLTIQRTQQEDSAVYLCASSKGQGASGNTIYFGEGSWLTVV.

The CDR3 coding sequence is TGTGCCAGCAGCGTAGAATTGGGAGGGACTGGCTATGGCTACACCTTC. Translated, it gives CASSVELGGTGYGYTF. This chain links TRBV9 with TRBJ1-2, with D tentatively TRBD1 (5 bases). The V and J ends lost 0 bases and 4 bases respectively, with 16 bases between them. The germline CDR1 and CDR2 sequences are SGDLS and YYNGEE. This CDR3 has 16 amino acids.

V and J are TRBV4-2 and TRBJ2-2; 15 nucleotides line up with TRBD2. Trimming took 5 bases from V and 5 from J; bases not matched to a gene: 15. This CDR3 has 20 residues. Germline CDR1 LGHNA, CDR2 YNFKEQ. As DNA, the CDR3 is TGTGCCAGCAGCACCCGCTCAGGACTAGCGGGGGGGAAACCTACCGGGGAGCTGTTTTTT. Amino acid sequence: CASSTRSGLAGGKPTGELFF.

The chain uses TRBV2 and TRBJ2-2, with D perhaps TRBD2 (5 bases). The CDR3 has 13 residues. Germline CDR1 and CDR2: SNHLY and FYNNEI. The germline V and J ends were trimmed by 9 bases and 6 bases, with 14 bases remaining between them. The CDR3 sequence is CARGASGAGELFF. DNA of the CDR3: TGTGCCAGAGGCGCAAGCGGCGCCGGGGAGCTGTTTTTT.

The J gene is TRBJ2-1, the V gene TRBV6-4, with TRBD2 matching over 11 bases. This CDR3 contains 16 residues. The trim removed 3 bases at V and 13 bases at J, leaving 14 bases unmatched. From germline, CDR1 is MRHNA and CDR2 SNTAGT. CDR3 in amino acids: CASSDSGGAVYKKQFF. The CDR3, as DNA: TGTGCCAGCAGTGATAGCGGGGGGGCCGTCTACAAGAAACAGTTCTTC.

The rearrangement joins TRBV28 to TRBJ2-2; 7 bases agree with TRBD2. CDR1 MDHEN and CDR2 SYDVKM come from the germline V gene. The CDR3 runs 17 residues. J gave up 7 bases and V 7 bases, and 18 bases lay outside the gene matches. CDR3: CASTTSLGVWGGGELFF. Here the CDR3 DNA reads TGTGCCAGCACCACCTCGTTGGGAGTATGGGGGGGCGGGGAGCTGTTTTTT.

The CDR3 here is CASSEPLAGEQYF. The CDR3 nucleotides are TGCGCCAGCAGCGAGCCCCTTGCCGGCGAGCAGTACTTC. The V and J genes are TRBV5-1 and TRBJ2-7; D is uncertain. The CDR3 totals 13 residues. The germline gives CDR1 SGHRS, CDR2 YFSETQ. The V gene lost 4 bases and the J gene lost 6 bases, with 14 bases spanning the gap.

V is TRBV19 and J is TRBJ1-1; D is perhaps TRBD1 (5 bases). Trimming cost V 5 bases and J 5 bases, with 15 bases left between them. Germline V gives CDR1 LNHDA, CDR2 SQIVND (reference sequence). This CDR3 has 14 residues. Here the CDR3 DNA reads TGTGCCAGTAGTGCAGGGCCAGGAGGGACTGAAGCTTTCTTT. The encoded protein is CASSAGPGGTEAFF.

The rearrangement joins TRBV30 to TRBJ2-7, with 8 bases lining up with TRBD2. The junction had 0 bases not matched to a gene; V was cut back by 0 bases and J by 2 bases. CDR1 and CDR2 (germline): GTSNPN, SVGIG (reference sequence). This CDR3 has 13 amino acids. CDR3 sequence: CAWSVLAAYEQYF. In DNA form, the CDR3 reads TGTGCCTGGAGTGTACTAGCGGCCTACGAGCAGTACTTC.

The chain uses TRBV9 and TRBJ1-2, with D uncertain. This CDR3 has 14 residues. V was trimmed by 0 bases and J by 1 base, leaving 7 bases between them. Per the germline V gene, CDR1 is SGDLS and CDR2 is YYNGEE. CDR3 protein: CASSVGTGNYGYTF. The CDR3 DNA sequence: TGTGCCAGCAGCGTAGGTACGGGTAACTATGGCTACACCTTC.

This rearrangement joins TRBV7-3 to TRBJ2-2, with a tentative D call TRBD2 (6 bases). Deletions cut 4 bases from V and 5 bases from J, with 11 bases between. The CDR3 contains 14 residues. Per germline, CDR1 SGHTA and CDR2 FQGTGA. CDR3: CASSSRLDTGELFF. The CDR3 nucleotides are TGTGCCAGCAGCTCGCGACTAGATACCGGGGAGCTGTTTTTT.

The rearrangement uses TRBV2 and TRBJ2-3, with a possible D match to TRBD1 (5 bases). The length of the CDR3 is 13 residues. V lost 7 bases and J lost 5, with 13 bases in between. From germline, CDR1 is SNHLY and CDR2 FYNNEI. CDR3: CASTRAQGDTQYF. The CDR3 coding sequence is TGTGCCAGCACCAGGGCGCAAGGAGATACGCAGTATTTT. Full variable domain (remainder filled in from reference TRBV2 and TRBJ2-3): EPEVTQTPSHQVTQMGQEVILRCVPISNHLYFYWYRQILGQKVEFLVSFYNNEISEKSEIFDDQFSVERPDGSNFTLKIRSTKLEDSAMYFCASTRAQGDTQYFGPGTRLTVL.

The chain is built from TRBV20-1 and TRBJ1-1; D may be TRBD1 (5 bases). The CDR3 contains 11 residues. Germline CDR1 is DFQATT and CDR2 is SNEGSKA (reference sequence). Trimming removed 7 bases from V and 6 bases from J, with 12 bases in between. The CDR3 sequence is CSVSGNPEAFF. CDR3 sequence (DNA): TGCAGTGTTTCAGGGAATCCTGAAGCTTTCTTT.